This T cell receptor beta chain was identified in a study of technical replicates of blood from a few donors. With 1 base clipped from V and 1 base from J, the junction kept 3 bases outside the gene matches. Germline CDR1 is LNHDA and CDR2 is SQIVND (reference sequence). The CDR3 totals 15 residues. Here immunoSEQ multiplex PCR was the method, and the copy in TCRdb shows in-frame clones only, minus some. The sample includes 40,000 to 55,000 clones, 90% to 96% of them seen just once. This sequence was found in a human donor in good health. The V gene is TRBV19, the J gene TRBJ1-1; 7 bases agree with TRBD1. Specimen: T cells isolated from PBMCs. CDR3 nucleotide sequence: TGTGCCAGTAGTATAGGCCGGGACAGGAACACTGAAGCTTTCTTT. Encoded protein: CASSIGRDRNTEAFF.